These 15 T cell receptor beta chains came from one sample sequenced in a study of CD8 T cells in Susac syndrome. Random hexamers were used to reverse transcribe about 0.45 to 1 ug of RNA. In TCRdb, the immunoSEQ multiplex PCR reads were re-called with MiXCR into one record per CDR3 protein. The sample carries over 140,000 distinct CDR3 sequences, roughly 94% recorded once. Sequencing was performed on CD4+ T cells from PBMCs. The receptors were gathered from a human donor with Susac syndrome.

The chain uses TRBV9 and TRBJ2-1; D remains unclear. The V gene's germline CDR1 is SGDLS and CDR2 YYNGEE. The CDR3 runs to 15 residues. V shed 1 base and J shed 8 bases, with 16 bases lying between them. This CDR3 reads CASSVTVDGPYEQFF. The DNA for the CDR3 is TGTGCCAGCAGCGTAACAGTCGATGGTCCCTATGAGCAGTTCTTC. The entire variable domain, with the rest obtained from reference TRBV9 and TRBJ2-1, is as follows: DSGVTQTPKHLITATGQRVTLRCSPRSGDLSVYWYQQSLDQGLQFLIQYYNGEERAKGNILERFSAQQFPDLHSELNLSSLELGDSALYFCASSVTVDGPYEQFFGPGTRLTVL.

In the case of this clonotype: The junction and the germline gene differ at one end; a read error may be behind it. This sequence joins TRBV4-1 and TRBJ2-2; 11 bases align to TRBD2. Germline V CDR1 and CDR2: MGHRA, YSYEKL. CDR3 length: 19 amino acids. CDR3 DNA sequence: TGCGCCAGCACCCAACTAGCGGGGGTTCCCCCCAAGAACACCGGGGAGCTGTTTTTT. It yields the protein CASTQLAGVPPKNTGELFF.

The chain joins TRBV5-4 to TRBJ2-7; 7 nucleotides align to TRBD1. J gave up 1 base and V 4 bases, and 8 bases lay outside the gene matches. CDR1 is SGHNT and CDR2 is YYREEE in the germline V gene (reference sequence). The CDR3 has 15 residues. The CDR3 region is CASSRDRAKSYEQYF. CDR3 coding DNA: TGTGCCAGCAGCCGTGACAGGGCTAAGTCCTACGAGCAGTACTTC.

CDR3 amino acids: CASSQTTDTQYF. The CDR3 DNA reads as TGTGCCAGCAGCCAGACCACGGATACGCAGTATTTT. The rearrangement links TRBV7-2 to TRBJ2-3; no firm D call. Germline-derived CDR1 and CDR2 are SGHTA and FQGNSA. This CDR3 has 12 residues. The V end was cut by 5 bases, the J end by 6 bases, with 9 bases between.

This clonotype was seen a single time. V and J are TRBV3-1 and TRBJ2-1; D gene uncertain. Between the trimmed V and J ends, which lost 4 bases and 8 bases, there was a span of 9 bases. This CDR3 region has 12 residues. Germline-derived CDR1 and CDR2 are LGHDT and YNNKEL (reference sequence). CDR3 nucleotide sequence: TGTGCCAGCAGCCTTTCGGTGTATGAGCAGTTCTTC. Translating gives CASSLSVYEQFF.

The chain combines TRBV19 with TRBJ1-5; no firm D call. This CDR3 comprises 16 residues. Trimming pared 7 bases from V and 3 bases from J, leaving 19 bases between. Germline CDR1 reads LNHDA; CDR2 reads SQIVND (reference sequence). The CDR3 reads CASTSFDGVDNQPQHF. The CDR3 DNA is TGTGCCAGTACCAGCTTTGATGGGGTCGACAATCAGCCCCAGCATTTT.

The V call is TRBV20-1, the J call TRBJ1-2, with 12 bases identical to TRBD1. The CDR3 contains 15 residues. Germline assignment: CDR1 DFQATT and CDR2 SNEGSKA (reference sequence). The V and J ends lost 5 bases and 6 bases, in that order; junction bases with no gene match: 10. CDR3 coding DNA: TGCAGTGCTGAGAGACCGGGACAGGGGGCACATGGCTACACCTTC. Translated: CSAERPGQGAHGYTF.

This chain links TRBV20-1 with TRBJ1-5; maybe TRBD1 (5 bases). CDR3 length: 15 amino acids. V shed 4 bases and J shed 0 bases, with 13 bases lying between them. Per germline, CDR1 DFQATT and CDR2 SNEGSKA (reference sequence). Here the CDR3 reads CSATDSSYSNQPQHF. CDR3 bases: TGCAGTGCTACAGACAGTTCCTATAGCAATCAGCCCCAGCATTTT.

The DNA for the CDR3 is TGTGCCAGCAGTCCAGCGGGAGTTACCGCAGATACGCAGTATTTT. Translated: CASSPAGVTADTQYF. This chain uses TRBV12-3 or TRBV12-4 with TRBJ2-3; 8 nucleotides align to TRBD2. V was clipped by 5 bases and J by 4 bases; unmatched bases: 8. The CDR3 runs 15 residues.

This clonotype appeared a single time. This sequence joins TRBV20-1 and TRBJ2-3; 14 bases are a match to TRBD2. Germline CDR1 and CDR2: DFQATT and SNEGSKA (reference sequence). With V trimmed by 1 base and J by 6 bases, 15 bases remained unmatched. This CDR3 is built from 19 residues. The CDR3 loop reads CSARGFYPLGLAGGDTQYF. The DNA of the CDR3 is TGCAGTGCTAGAGGATTTTATCCACTTGGACTAGCGGGAGGTGATACGCAGTATTTT.

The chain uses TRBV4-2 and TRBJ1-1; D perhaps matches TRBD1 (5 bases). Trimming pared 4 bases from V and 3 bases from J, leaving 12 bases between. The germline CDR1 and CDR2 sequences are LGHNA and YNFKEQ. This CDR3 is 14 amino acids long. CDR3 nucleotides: TGTGCCAGCAGCCGGACCAGGGACTACACTGAAGCTTTCTTT. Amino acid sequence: CASSRTRDYTEAFF.

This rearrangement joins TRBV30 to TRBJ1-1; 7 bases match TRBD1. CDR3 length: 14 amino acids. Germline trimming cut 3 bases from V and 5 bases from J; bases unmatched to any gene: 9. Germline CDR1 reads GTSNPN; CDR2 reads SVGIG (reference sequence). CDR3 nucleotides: TGTGCCTGGAGGGGGCAGGGGGTAGGGACTGAAGCTTTCTTT. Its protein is CAWRGQGVGTEAFF.

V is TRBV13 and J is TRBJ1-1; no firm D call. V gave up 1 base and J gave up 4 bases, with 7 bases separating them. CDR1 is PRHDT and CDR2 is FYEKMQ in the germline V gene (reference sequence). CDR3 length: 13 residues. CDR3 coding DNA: TGTGCCAGCAGCTTAGAGAGAGCCACTGAAGCTTTCTTT. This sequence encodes CASSLERATEAFF.

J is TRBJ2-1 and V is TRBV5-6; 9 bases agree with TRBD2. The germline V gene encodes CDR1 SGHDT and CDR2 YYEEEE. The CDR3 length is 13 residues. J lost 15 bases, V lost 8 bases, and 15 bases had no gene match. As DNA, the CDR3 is TGTGCCAGTTTATTGAGCGGGAGGACCCTCCCGTTCTTC. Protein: CASLLSGRTLPFF.

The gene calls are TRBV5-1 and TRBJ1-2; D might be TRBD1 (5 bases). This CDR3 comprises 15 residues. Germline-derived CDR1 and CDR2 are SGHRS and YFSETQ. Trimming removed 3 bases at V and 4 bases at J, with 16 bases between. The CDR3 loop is CASSSGTSGSYGYTF. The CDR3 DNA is TGCGCCAGCAGCTCGGGGACGTCGGGTTCCTATGGCTACACCTTC.